The rows below give T cell receptor beta chains drawn from one sample of a study of identical twins. In TCRdb, the 5' RACE reads were re-called with MiXCR into one record per CDR3 protein. The repertoire consists of 1.5 million to 2 million distinct CDR3 sequences, with 25% to 35% occurring once and the leading ten covering about 0.3%. The sequencing sample was made of cord blood. Every receptor here comes from a newborn girl in good health. Both conserved end residues are part of each CDR3. The D gene is left open where the match is weak. Clone size, where shown, is once, few, many, or a class for clones that have expanded.

cdr3_length: 15
v_call: TRBV28
j_call: TRBJ1-2
clone_size: few
d_call: TRBD1
cdr3_nt: TGTGCCAGCAGTTTTCGGACAGGGGGCAACTATGGCTACACCTTC
cdr3_aa: CASSFRTGGNYGYTF

cdr3_length: 11
v_call: TRBV2
j_call: TRBJ1-5
clone_size: -
d_call: -
cdr3_nt: TGTGCCAGCAGCCCAGGGTTGCCCCAGCATTTT
cdr3_aa: CASSPGLPQHF

cdr3_length: 13
v_call: TRBV2
j_call: TRBJ1-4
clone_size: -
d_call: -
cdr3_nt: TGTGCCAGCAGGACAGTTTATAATGAAAAACTGTTTTTT
cdr3_aa: CASRTVYNEKLFF

cdr3_length: 18
v_call: TRBV15
j_call: TRBJ2-3
clone_size: few
d_call: TRBD2
cdr3_nt: TGTGCCACCAGCAGAGATGGCCCGCTAGCGGCTAGCACAGATACGCAGTATTTT
cdr3_aa: CATSRDGPLAASTDTQYF

cdr3_length: 13
v_call: TRBV3-1
j_call: TRBJ1-6
clone_size: -
d_call: TRBD1
cdr3_nt: TGTGCCAGCAGCCCGTCACAGGGGTCACCCCTCCACTTT
cdr3_aa: CASSPSQGSPLHF

cdr3_length: 16
v_call: TRBV9
j_call: TRBJ2-3
clone_size: -
d_call: TRBD2
cdr3_nt: TGTGCCAGCAGCTCTGAAGCGGGAGGCCCCAGAGATACGCAGTATTTT
cdr3_aa: CASSSEAGGPRDTQYF

cdr3_length: 16
v_call: TRBV6-2/TRBV6-3
j_call: TRBJ2-5
clone_size: few
d_call: -
cdr3_nt: TGTGCCAGCAACGACCGGTCAGCTTTGAAGAGGGAGACCCAGTACTTC
cdr3_aa: CASNDRSALKRETQYF

cdr3_length: 19
v_call: TRBV11-2
j_call: TRBJ2-3
clone_size: -
d_call: -
cdr3_nt: TGTGCCGGCAGCCCGAGGGTTTTTCGCACGGGAACCCCCACAGATACGCAGTATTTT
cdr3_aa: CAGSPRVFRTGTPTDTQYF

cdr3_length: 14
v_call: TRBV29-1
j_call: TRBJ1-4
clone_size: few
d_call: TRBD1
cdr3_nt: TGCAGCGTTCCCCCGGGACAGGGGTGTGAAAAACTGTTTTTT
cdr3_aa: CSVPPGQGCEKLFF

cdr3_length: 17
v_call: TRBV12-3/TRBV12-4
j_call: TRBJ2-7
clone_size: many
d_call: TRBD2
cdr3_nt: TGTGCCAGCACTATTGGGCTAGCGGGAGGAGGATCCTACGAGCAGTACTTC
cdr3_aa: CASTIGLAGGGSYEQYF

cdr3_length: 16
v_call: TRBV7-2
j_call: TRBJ2-1
clone_size: few
d_call: TRBD2
cdr3_nt: TGTGCCAGCAGCTTACTCGTTAGCGGGGGGGCCAATGAGCAGTTCTTC
cdr3_aa: CASSLLVSGGANEQFF

cdr3_length: 14
v_call: TRBV7-2
j_call: TRBJ1-1
clone_size: -
d_call: -
cdr3_nt: TGTCCCAGCAGCCCGGATGGACGGTACACTGAAGCTTTCTTT
cdr3_aa: CPSSPDGRYTEAFF

cdr3_length: 14
v_call: TRBV20-1
j_call: TRBJ1-4
clone_size: -
d_call: -
cdr3_nt: TGCAGTGCCACAAAGGCAGGGGTCTGGGAAAAACTGTTTTTT
cdr3_aa: CSATKAGVWEKLFF

cdr3_length: 16
v_call: TRBV4-1
j_call: TRBJ1-6
clone_size: -
d_call: -
cdr3_nt: TGCGCCAGCAGCCAGCCCACGACAGGTTTAAATTCACCCCTCCACTTT
cdr3_aa: CASSQPTTGLNSPLHF

cdr3_length: 15
v_call: TRBV2
j_call: TRBJ2-5
clone_size: -
d_call: TRBD2
cdr3_nt: TGTGCCAGCAGTGATAGCGGGGATACGCAAGAGACCCAGTACTTC
cdr3_aa: CASSDSGDTQETQYF

cdr3_length: 14
v_call: TRBV12-3/TRBV12-4
j_call: TRBJ2-1
clone_size: -
d_call: TRBD1
cdr3_nt: TGTGCCAGCAGTGGACAGGGGGGGGACAATGAGCAGTTCTTC
cdr3_aa: CASSGQGGDNEQFF

cdr3_length: 15
v_call: TRBV6-1
j_call: TRBJ1-2
clone_size: -
d_call: -
cdr3_nt: TGTGCCAGCAGTGAAGGGCTTGGGGGGAACTATGGCTACACCTTC
cdr3_aa: CASSEGLGGNYGYTF

cdr3_length: 12
v_call: TRBV28
j_call: TRBJ2-7
clone_size: many
d_call: -
cdr3_nt: TGTGCCAGCAGCTTATACGGGGACGAGCAGTACTTC
cdr3_aa: CASSLYGDEQYF

cdr3_length: 17
v_call: TRBV20-1
j_call: TRBJ1-2
clone_size: -
d_call: -
cdr3_nt: TGCAGTGCTAGTGGGATGTCCACAGGGCCCCTTTTCTATGGCTACACCTTC
cdr3_aa: CSASGMSTGPLFYGYTF

cdr3_length: 16
v_call: TRBV27
j_call: TRBJ1-2
clone_size: -
d_call: -
cdr3_nt: TGTGCCAGCAGTTTATCGATCACACCTAATAACTATGGCTACACCTTC
cdr3_aa: CASSLSITPNNYGYTF

cdr3_length: 15
v_call: TRBV28
j_call: TRBJ2-7
clone_size: many
d_call: TRBD1
cdr3_nt: TGTGCCAGCAGTTCACCCGGGACAGGGGGCTACGAGCAGTACTTC
cdr3_aa: CASSSPGTGGYEQYF

cdr3_length: 15
v_call: TRBV29-1
j_call: TRBJ1-5
clone_size: -
d_call: -
cdr3_nt: TGCAGCACAAAGCGGGGGCAGGGTAGCAATCAGCCCCAGCATTTT
cdr3_aa: CSTKRGQGSNQPQHF

cdr3_length: 17
v_call: TRBV19
j_call: TRBJ2-1
clone_size: -
d_call: -
cdr3_nt: TGTGCCAGTAGTCTCCGGTCGCGTGGGCTATCCTACAATGAGCAGTTCTTC
cdr3_aa: CASSLRSRGLSYNEQFF

cdr3_length: 15
v_call: TRBV2
j_call: TRBJ2-1
clone_size: once
d_call: TRBD2
cdr3_nt: TGTGCCAGCAGTCGGACTAGCGGGAGGAACCTTGAGCAGTTCTTC
cdr3_aa: CASSRTSGRNLEQFF

cdr3_length: 14
v_call: TRBV3-1
j_call: TRBJ1-2
clone_size: -
d_call: -
cdr3_nt: TGTGCCAGCAGCCAAGACAGGGGAAAGTATGGCTACACCTTC
cdr3_aa: CASSQDRGKYGYTF

cdr3_length: 14
v_call: TRBV20-1
j_call: TRBJ1-2
clone_size: -
d_call: TRBD1
cdr3_nt: TGCAGTGCTAGAACGACAGGGGCAAACTATGGCTACACCTTC
cdr3_aa: CSARTTGANYGYTF

cdr3_length: 16
v_call: TRBV6-2/TRBV6-3
j_call: TRBJ2-7
clone_size: -
d_call: -
cdr3_nt: TGTGCCAGCAGTTCCCAACAGGGAGGCGCCTACAATGAGCAGTACTTC
cdr3_aa: CASSSQQGGAYNEQYF

cdr3_length: 14
v_call: TRBV6-2/TRBV6-3
j_call: TRBJ2-5
clone_size: few
d_call: TRBD1
cdr3_nt: TGTGCCAGCAGTTGGGACAGGGTCCAAGAGACCCAGTACTTC
cdr3_aa: CASSWDRVQETQYF

cdr3_length: 16
v_call: TRBV16
j_call: TRBJ1-2
clone_size: few
d_call: -
cdr3_nt: TGTGCCAGCAGCCAATCGCTCGCAAGAGCTAACTATGGCTACACCTTC
cdr3_aa: CASSQSLARANYGYTF

cdr3_length: 15
v_call: TRBV12-3/TRBV12-4
j_call: TRBJ2-3
clone_size: -
d_call: -
cdr3_nt: TGTGCCAGCAGTTTTTGGACAGTGGAGGGAGATACGCAGTATTTT
cdr3_aa: CASSFWTVEGDTQYF

cdr3_length: 14
v_call: TRBV24-1
j_call: TRBJ2-7
clone_size: many
d_call: -
cdr3_nt: TGTGCCACCAGTCCGGCGGGAAGCTCCTACGAGCAGTACTTC
cdr3_aa: CATSPAGSSYEQYF

cdr3_length: 16
v_call: TRBV28
j_call: TRBJ2-3
clone_size: -
d_call: -
cdr3_nt: TGTGCCAGCAGTCATTGGGGGGCTATCGGATCGGATACGCAGTATTTT
cdr3_aa: CASSHWGAIGSDTQYF

cdr3_length: 13
v_call: TRBV28
j_call: TRBJ2-7
clone_size: many
d_call: -
cdr3_nt: TGTGCCAGCAGTTTTACAATTCCCTACGAGCAGTACTTC
cdr3_aa: CASSFTIPYEQYF

cdr3_length: 14
v_call: TRBV5-1
j_call: TRBJ2-1
clone_size: few
d_call: TRBD2
cdr3_nt: TGCGCCAGCAGCTTGACTAGCGGGACCCTCGAGCAGTTCTTC
cdr3_aa: CASSLTSGTLEQFF

cdr3_length: 14
v_call: TRBV12-3/TRBV12-4
j_call: TRBJ2-3
clone_size: few
d_call: -
cdr3_nt: TGTGCCAGCAGCTGGAGCGTTAGCACAGATACGCAGTATTTT
cdr3_aa: CASSWSVSTDTQYF

cdr3_length: 17
v_call: TRBV10-3
j_call: TRBJ2-1
clone_size: few
d_call: TRBD2
cdr3_nt: TGTGCCACCACCGGGACTAGCGGACCTTCCTCCTACAATGAGCAGTTCTTC
cdr3_aa: CATTGTSGPSSYNEQFF

cdr3_length: 18
v_call: TRBV21-1
j_call: TRBJ2-3
clone_size: few
d_call: -
cdr3_nt: TGTGCCAGCAGCAAAGCGCCCCTCTCTAGCGGGGGGCCTTATACGCAGTATTTT
cdr3_aa: CASSKAPLSSGGPYTQYF

cdr3_length: 16
v_call: TRBV4-2
j_call: TRBJ2-7
clone_size: many
d_call: -
cdr3_nt: TGTGCCAGCAGCCAAGTTAGGGCTAGCGAGCCTTATGAGCAGTACTTC
cdr3_aa: CASSQVRASEPYEQYF

cdr3_length: 15
v_call: TRBV12-3/TRBV12-4
j_call: TRBJ2-1
clone_size: -
d_call: TRBD2
cdr3_nt: TGTGCCAGCAGTTTCGGTCTAGCGGGACTCAATGAGCAGTTCTTC
cdr3_aa: CASSFGLAGLNEQFF

cdr3_length: 13
v_call: TRBV13
j_call: TRBJ2-1
clone_size: -
d_call: -
cdr3_nt: TGTGCCAGCAGCTTTTGGGACAACAATGAGCAGTTCTTC
cdr3_aa: CASSFWDNNEQFF

cdr3_length: 14
v_call: TRBV27
j_call: TRBJ2-1
clone_size: -
d_call: TRBD2
cdr3_nt: TGTGCCAGCAGTCTCCTACTAGCGGGGAATGAGCAGTTCTTC
cdr3_aa: CASSLLLAGNEQFF

cdr3_length: 13
v_call: TRBV7-9
j_call: TRBJ2-1
clone_size: -
d_call: -
cdr3_nt: TGTGCCAGCAGCACGGACGGCAGCAATGAGCAGTTCTTC
cdr3_aa: CASSTDGSNEQFF

cdr3_length: 16
v_call: TRBV27
j_call: TRBJ2-7
clone_size: -
d_call: TRBD1
cdr3_nt: TGTGCCAGCAGTTTTGTGGTAGGGCAGGGGGCCTACGAGCAGTACTTC
cdr3_aa: CASSFVVGQGAYEQYF

cdr3_length: 15
v_call: TRBV7-9
j_call: TRBJ2-4
clone_size: -
d_call: -
cdr3_nt: TGTGCCAGCAGCTTATTTTTGGGGGCCGAAAACATTCAGTACTTC
cdr3_aa: CASSLFLGAENIQYF

cdr3_length: 16
v_call: TRBV7-9
j_call: TRBJ1-1
clone_size: few
d_call: -
cdr3_nt: TGTGCCAGCAGCCAGATGAGTTGGGAGCTAAACACTGGAGCTTTCTTT
cdr3_aa: CASSQMSWELNTGAFF

cdr3_length: 14
v_call: TRBV20-1
j_call: TRBJ2-5
clone_size: -
d_call: TRBD2
cdr3_nt: TGCAGTGCTAGTCGGACTAGCGGGAGGGAGACCCAGTACTTC
cdr3_aa: CSASRTSGRETQYF

cdr3_length: 16
v_call: TRBV7-2
j_call: TRBJ2-7
clone_size: -
d_call: -
cdr3_nt: TGTGCCAGCAGCTCGACCGGGACCCTTGGCATACGGGAGCAGTACTTC
cdr3_aa: CASSSTGTLGIREQYF

cdr3_length: 15
v_call: TRBV27
j_call: TRBJ1-6
clone_size: -
d_call: -
cdr3_nt: TGTGCCAGCAGTTTGGAACTGACTCTCAATTCACCCCTCCACTTT
cdr3_aa: CASSLELTLNSPLHF

cdr3_length: 14
v_call: TRBV2
j_call: TRBJ2-3
clone_size: -
d_call: -
cdr3_nt: TGTGCCAGCAGTGAGATAGTTTCCACAGATACGCAGTATTTT
cdr3_aa: CASSEIVSTDTQYF

cdr3_length: 17
v_call: TRBV28
j_call: TRBJ2-7
clone_size: few
d_call: -
cdr3_nt: TGTGCCAGCGAGACACTAGAGCCCCTGACGTCTACCTACGAGCAGTACTTC
cdr3_aa: CASETLEPLTSTYEQYF